The entry below gives a single T cell receptor beta chain sequence along with its context. Antigen specificity is unknown. The method was immunoSEQ multiplex PCR; TCRdb's version includes in-frame clones alone and lacks a portion of them. The sample contains about 52,000 clones, roughly 90% of which appear only once. The source of the sample is a study of T cells in localized non-small cell lung cancer. The CDR3 spans 15 residues. Germline V gene data show CDR1 as MNHEY and CDR2 as SMNVEV (reference sequence). Trimming shortened V by 6 bases and J by 2 bases, and 16 bases separated the two germline ends. Study-wide findings and caveats: Across samples, adjacent lung featured a median roughly 61 of the top 100 tumor clones. Tumor trailed uninvolved adjacent lung in T cell clonality, which peaked there. Heterogeneity remains possible, as sequencing covered one tumor region only. An association was observed between higher blood T cell density and longer overall survival.

The sequence was collected from a male donor older than 55 with stage III squamous cell lung carcinoma. The sample was peripheral blood, taken before any cancer treatment. This sequence joins TRBV27 and TRBJ2-5; tentative D call: TRBD1 (5 bases). CDR3 sequence (DNA): TGTGCCAGCAGCCCGGGCAGGGCCAGTCAAGAGACCCAGTACTTC. Protein: CASSPGRASQETQYF.